This TCR beta chain was documented in a study of T cells after yellow fever vaccination. Study conclusions and caveats: Though weaker, the secondary response peaked faster, on day 5 versus 15. Among primary-vaccination clones, most reappeared after the booster, at approximately 97% for CD4 and around 91% for CD8.

TCR cDNA was made by 5'RACE template switching, adding a universal primer site and UMIs. TCRdb called the 5' RACE reads again in MiXCR, with one record for every CDR3 protein. The table shows 65,000 to 90,000 distinct CDR3 sequences, with 13% occurring only once. This receptor was identified in a man aged 18 to 30 who received the YFV17D yellow fever vaccine. Source: CD8+ T cells not binding an NS4B(214-222) dextramer, sorted from PBMCs, taken approximately 22 days after the first yellow fever vaccination.

CDR3 coding DNA: TGTGCCAGCAGTTCCCGGGACAGGGGGCCGGGGTGGTATGGCTACACCTTC. Encoded protein: CASSSRDRGPGWYGYTF. The gene calls are TRBV12-3 or TRBV12-4 and TRBJ1-2, with 12 bases that match TRBD1. The CDR3 loop spans 17 amino acids. The ends lost 4 bases at V and 5 bases at J; junction bases unmatched: 11.